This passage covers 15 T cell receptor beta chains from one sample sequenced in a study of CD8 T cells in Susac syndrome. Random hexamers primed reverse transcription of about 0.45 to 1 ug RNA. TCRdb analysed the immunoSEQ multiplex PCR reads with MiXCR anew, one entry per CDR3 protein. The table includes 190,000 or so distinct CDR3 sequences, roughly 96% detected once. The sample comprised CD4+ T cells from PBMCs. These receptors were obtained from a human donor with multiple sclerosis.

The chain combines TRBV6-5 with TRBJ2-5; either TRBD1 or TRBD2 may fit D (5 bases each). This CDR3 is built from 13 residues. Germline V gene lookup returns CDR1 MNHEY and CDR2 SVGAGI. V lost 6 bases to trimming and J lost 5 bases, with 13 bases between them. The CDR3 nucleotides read TGTGCCAGCAGACGGGACCGCGGGGAGACCCAGTACTTC. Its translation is CASRRDRGETQYF.

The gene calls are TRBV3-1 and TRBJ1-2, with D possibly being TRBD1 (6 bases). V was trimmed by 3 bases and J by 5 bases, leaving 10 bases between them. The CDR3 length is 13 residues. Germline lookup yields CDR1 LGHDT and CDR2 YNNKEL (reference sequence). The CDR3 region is CASSQIQGYGYTF. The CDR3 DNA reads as TGTGCCAGCAGCCAGATACAGGGTTATGGCTACACCTTC.

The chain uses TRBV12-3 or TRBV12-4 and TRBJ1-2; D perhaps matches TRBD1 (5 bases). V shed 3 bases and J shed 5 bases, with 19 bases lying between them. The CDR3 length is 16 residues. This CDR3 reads CASSLGGVERYYGYTF. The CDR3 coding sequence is TGTGCCAGCAGTTTGGGGGGGGTGGAGCGCTATTATGGCTACACCTTC.

CDR3 sequence (DNA): TGCAGTGCTAGTATAGCGGGAGCGATCGGGGAGCTGTTTTTT. It codes for CSASIAGAIGELFF. The chain couples TRBV20-1 to TRBJ2-2; TRBD2 agrees at 9 bases. Losses at the gene ends were 3 bases for V and 7 bases for J; bases not matched to a gene: 6. From germline, CDR1 is DFQATT and CDR2 SNEGSKA (reference sequence). This CDR3 contains 14 residues.

The CDR3 DNA is TGCAGTGCTAGCTCGACGGGACTAGCGGGACTGAGCTCCTACAATGAGCAGTTCTTC. Amino acids: CSASSTGLAGLSSYNEQFF. The V call is TRBV20-1, the J call TRBJ2-1; the match to TRBD2 covers 13 bases. Germline loops: CDR1 DFQATT, CDR2 SNEGSKA (reference sequence). The CDR3 extends over 19 amino acids. The V and J ends lost 3 bases and 0 bases, in that order; junction bases with no gene match: 11.

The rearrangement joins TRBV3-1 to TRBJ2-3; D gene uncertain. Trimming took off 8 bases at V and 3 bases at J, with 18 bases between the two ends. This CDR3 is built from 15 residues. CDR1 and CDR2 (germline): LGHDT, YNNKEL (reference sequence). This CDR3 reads CASGLLGAWTDTQYF. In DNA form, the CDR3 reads TGTGCCAGCGGCCTTCTAGGCGCGTGGACAGATACGCAGTATTTT.

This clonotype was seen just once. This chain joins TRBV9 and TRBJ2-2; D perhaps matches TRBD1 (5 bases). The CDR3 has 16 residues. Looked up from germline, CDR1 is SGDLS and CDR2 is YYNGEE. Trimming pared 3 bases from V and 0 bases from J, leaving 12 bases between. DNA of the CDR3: TGTGCCAGCAGCGAGGGTGGCAGGGCGAACACCGGGGAGCTGTTTTTT. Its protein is CASSEGGRANTGELFF.

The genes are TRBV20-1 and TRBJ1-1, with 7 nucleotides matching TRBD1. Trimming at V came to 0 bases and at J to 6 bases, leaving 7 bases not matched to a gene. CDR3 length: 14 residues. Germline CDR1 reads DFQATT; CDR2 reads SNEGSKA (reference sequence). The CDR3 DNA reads TGCAGTGCTAGAGACGAACAGGGGAGGTCTGAAGCTTTCTTT. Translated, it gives CSARDEQGRSEAFF.

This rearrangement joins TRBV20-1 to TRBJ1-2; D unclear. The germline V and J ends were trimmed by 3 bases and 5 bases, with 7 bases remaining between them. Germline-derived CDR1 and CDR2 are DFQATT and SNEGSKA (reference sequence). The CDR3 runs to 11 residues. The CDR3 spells CSASPLYGYTF. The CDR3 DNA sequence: TGCAGTGCTAGCCCACTTTATGGCTACACCTTC.

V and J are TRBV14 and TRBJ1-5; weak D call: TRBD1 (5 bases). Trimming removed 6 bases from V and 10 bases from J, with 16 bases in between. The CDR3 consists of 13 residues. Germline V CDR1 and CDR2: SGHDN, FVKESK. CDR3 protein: CASSLNRGGPQHF. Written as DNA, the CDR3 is TGTGCCAGCAGTCTCAACCGGGGGGGACCCCAGCATTTT.

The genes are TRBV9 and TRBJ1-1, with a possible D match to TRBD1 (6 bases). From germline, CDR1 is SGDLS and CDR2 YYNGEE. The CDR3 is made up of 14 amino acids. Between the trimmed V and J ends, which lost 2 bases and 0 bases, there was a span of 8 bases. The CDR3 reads CASSVQGMNTEAFF. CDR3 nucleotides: TGTGCCAGCAGCGTTCAGGGGATGAACACTGAAGCTTTCTTT. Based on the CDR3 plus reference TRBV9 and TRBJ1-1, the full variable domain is DSGVTQTPKHLITATGQRVTLRCSPRSGDLSVYWYQQSLDQGLQFLIQYYNGEERAKGNILERFSAQQFPDLHSELNLSSLELGDSALYFCASSVQGMNTEAFFGQGTRLTVV.

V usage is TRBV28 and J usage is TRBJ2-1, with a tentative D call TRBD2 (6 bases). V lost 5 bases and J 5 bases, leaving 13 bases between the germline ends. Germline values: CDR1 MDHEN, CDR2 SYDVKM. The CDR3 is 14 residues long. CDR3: CASSPPLANNEQFF. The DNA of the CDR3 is TGTGCCAGCAGTCCTCCTCTAGCGAACAATGAGCAGTTCTTC.

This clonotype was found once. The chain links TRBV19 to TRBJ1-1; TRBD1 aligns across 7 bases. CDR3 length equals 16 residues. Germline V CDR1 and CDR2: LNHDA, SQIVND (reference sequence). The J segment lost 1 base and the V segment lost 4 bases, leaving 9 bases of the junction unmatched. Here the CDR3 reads CASSTLARTGNTEAFF. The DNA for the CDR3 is TGTGCCAGTAGTACGTTAGCACGGACAGGGAACACTGAAGCTTTCTTT.

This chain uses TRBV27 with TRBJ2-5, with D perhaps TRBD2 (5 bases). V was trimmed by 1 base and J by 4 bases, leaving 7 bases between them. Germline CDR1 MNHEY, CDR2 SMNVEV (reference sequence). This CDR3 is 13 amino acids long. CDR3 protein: CASSLLGRETQYF. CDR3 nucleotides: TGTGCCAGCAGTTTATTGGGGAGAGAGACCCAGTACTTC.

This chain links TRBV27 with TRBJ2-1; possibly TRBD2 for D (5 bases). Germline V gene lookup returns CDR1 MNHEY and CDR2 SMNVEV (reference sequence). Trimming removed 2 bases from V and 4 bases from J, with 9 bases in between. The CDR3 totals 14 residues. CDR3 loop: CASSLGWEYNEQFF. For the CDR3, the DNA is TGTGCCAGCAGTTTAGGATGGGAGTACAATGAGCAGTTCTTC.